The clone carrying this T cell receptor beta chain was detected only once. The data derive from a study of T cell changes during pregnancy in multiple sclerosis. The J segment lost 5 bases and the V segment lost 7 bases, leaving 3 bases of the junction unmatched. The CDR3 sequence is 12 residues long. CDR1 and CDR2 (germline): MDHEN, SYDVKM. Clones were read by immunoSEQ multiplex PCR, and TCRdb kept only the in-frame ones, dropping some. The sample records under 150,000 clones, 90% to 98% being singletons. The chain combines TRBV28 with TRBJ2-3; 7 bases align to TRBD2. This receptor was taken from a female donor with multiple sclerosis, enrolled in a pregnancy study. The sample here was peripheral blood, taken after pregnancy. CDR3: CASTSGGDTQYF. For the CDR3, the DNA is TGTGCCAGCACGTCGGGGGGAGATACGCAGTATTTT.